These T cell receptor beta chains were read from a single sample in a study of beta chain bispecific antibodies for T cell cancers. Their cognate antigens are unknown. MiXCR, applied by TCRdb to the 5' RACE reads, yields one record per CDR3 protein. The sample carries around 8,600 distinct CDR3 sequences, 2% to 2.5% recorded once. The sample here was T cells from a healthy donor cultured with Jurkat leukemia cells, taken from a culture containing an anti-CD19 bispecific antibody. The receptor source for this set is a human donor in good health. Some clones in this sample may be carry-over from other donors' samples. The CDR3 runs from the conserved cysteine through the conserved F or W. The D gene is left open where the match is weak. For some rows the clone size is stated as once, few or many, or as a class when expanded; others skip it.

cdr3_nt | cdr3_aa | d_call | v_call | clone_size | j_call
TGTGCCAGCAGCCAAGGACTAGCGGGGGGGATTGAGCAGTTCTTC | CASSQGLAGGIEQFF | TRBD2 | TRBV3-1 | many | TRBJ2-1
TGCAGTGCTAGCCCCGCGTCGGCCTATGGCTACACCTTC | CSASPASAYGYTF | - | TRBV20-1 | many | TRBJ1-2
TGTGCCAGCATTTCAACAGATGGAAATACGCAGTATTTT | CASISTDGNTQYF | - | TRBV28 | many | TRBJ2-3
TGTGATAGAAGGTCAAACCAAGAGACCCAGTACTTC | CDRRSNQETQYF | - | TRBV3-1 | many | TRBJ2-5
TGTGCCAGCAGCCCCCTGGAGGGATTATACAATGAGCAGTTCTTC | CASSPLEGLYNEQFF | - | TRBV3-1 | many | TRBJ2-1
TGTGCCAGCAGCTTCTTGGACAGGGCCAATTCACCCCTCCACTTT | CASSFLDRANSPLHF | TRBD1 | TRBV5-6 | - | TRBJ1-6
TGTGCCAGCAGTCGGGTACCTGGAAGCAATCAGCCCCAGCATTTT | CASSRVPGSNQPQHF | - | TRBV6-5 | many | TRBJ1-5
TGTGCCAGCAGTTACGAGCCGATGGGCAATGAGCAGTTCTTC | CASSYEPMGNEQFF | - | TRBV6-6 | few | TRBJ2-1
TGTGCCAGCACCCAATGGGGAGATACGCAGTATTTT | CASTQWGDTQYF | - | TRBV7-9 | - | TRBJ2-3
TGTGCCAGCAGCCAGGGGTCTCGAAGGGGCACAGATACGCAGTATTTT | CASSQGSRRGTDTQYF | - | TRBV12-3/TRBV12-4 | many | TRBJ2-3
TGTGCCAGCAGCTCCGGGGCTATGGGCGGGGAGCTGTTTTTT | CASSSGAMGGELFF | - | TRBV7-6 | many | TRBJ2-2
TGCGCCAGCAGCTGGCAAGGACAGGCCACTGAAGCTTTCTTT | CASSWQGQATEAFF | TRBD1 | TRBV5-1 | many | TRBJ1-1
TGCGCCAGCAGCTTCTCCCACGGGAACACTGAAGCTTTCTTT | CASSFSHGNTEAFF | - | TRBV5-1 | many | TRBJ1-1
TGTGCCAGCAGCTTAGGTCCAGGCGCGGACACTGAAGCTTTCTTT | CASSLGPGADTEAFF | - | TRBV7-8 | many | TRBJ1-1
TGTGCCAGTAGTAGGTTACATGAGCAGTTCTTC | CASSRLHEQFF | - | TRBV19 | - | TRBJ2-1
TGTGCCAGCAGCTTAATTGCCCCAGTTCAAAACACTGAAGCTTTCTTT | CASSLIAPVQNTEAFF | - | TRBV7-3 | many | TRBJ1-1
TGTGCCAGCAGTTTAGACGGGACAGGGTTTTATGGCTACACCTTC | CASSLDGTGFYGYTF | TRBD1 | TRBV12-3/TRBV12-4 | many | TRBJ1-2
TGCGCCAGCAGCTTGGCCGCTAGTGGGTCCTACGAGCAGTACTTC | CASSLAASGSYEQYF | - | TRBV5-1 | many | TRBJ2-7
TGTGCCAGCAGCCTTGACGGGGAACAGCACAGTATCACAGATACGCAGTATTTT | CASSLDGEQHSITDTQYF | - | TRBV11-2 | many | TRBJ2-3
TGCGCCAGCAGCCAAGCCGGGATTGGCTACACCTTC | CASSQAGIGYTF | - | TRBV4-1 | many | TRBJ1-2
TGCGCCAGCAGCCGAGAAACCCAAAGCAGGGATGAAGCTTTCTTT | CASSRETQSRDEAFF | - | TRBV4-1 | many | TRBJ1-1
TGCAGTGCCCTCGGCCGAGCGGGGGCGAACACCGGGGAGCTGTTTTTT | CSALGRAGANTGELFF | TRBD2 | TRBV20-1 | many | TRBJ2-2
TGTGCCAGCAGTGAGAGACCGGGACTCGCTGCGGGAGATACGCAGTATTTT | CASSERPGLAAGDTQYF | - | TRBV6-1 | many | TRBJ2-3
TGTGCCAGCAGCTTAGTAGTACAAGAGACCCAGTACTTC | CASSLVVQETQYF | - | TRBV7-9 | many | TRBJ2-5
TGTGCCAGCAGGGTAATGTGGACTATAGAGAACACCGGGGAGCTGTTTTTT | CASRVMWTIENTGELFF | - | TRBV2 | medium-sized | TRBJ2-2
TGTGCCATCAGTGGGCGGGGGCCCAGCACTGAAGCTTTCTTT | CAISGRGPSTEAFF | - | TRBV10-3 | many | TRBJ1-1
TGTGCCAGCAGTACCGGACATGTAGACAGAGGATCTAGCACAGATACGCAGTATTTT | CASSTGHVDRGSSTDTQYF | - | TRBV28 | many | TRBJ2-3
TGTGCCAGCAGTCCTGGGACAGGGGATCAGCCCCAGCATTTT | CASSPGTGDQPQHF | TRBD1 | TRBV6-5 | medium-sized | TRBJ1-5
TGTGCCAGCAGTCCACCGACAGGGGTGAATGAGCAGTTCTTC | CASSPPTGVNEQFF | TRBD1 | TRBV28 | many | TRBJ2-1
TGCAGTGCTAGAGACCCCGGGACAGGGTACTACGAGCAGTACTTC | CSARDPGTGYYEQYF | TRBD1 | TRBV20-1 | many | TRBJ2-7
TGCAGTGCTAGAGAGTTCTCCCTAGCCAAAAACATTCAGTACTTC | CSAREFSLAKNIQYF | - | TRBV20-1 | many | TRBJ2-4
TGCGCCAGCAGCTTAGCCTCGGTAGGGACGACAATCCAAGAGACCCAGTACTTC | CASSLASVGTTIQETQYF | - | TRBV5-1 | many | TRBJ2-5
TGTGCCATCACGAGTTCTACCGGGATCCACGAGCAGTACTTC | CAITSSTGIHEQYF | - | TRBV10-3 | many | TRBJ2-7
TGTGCCAGCAGTCGTCGCCCACACCTCCGGGACAGCGTTGCTGGGGCCAACGTCCTGACTTTC | CASSRRPHLRDSVAGANVLTF | TRBD1 | TRBV6-5 | many | TRBJ2-6
TGTGCCTGGATTAGCGGGCAATACTACAATGAGCAGTTCTTC | CAWISGQYYNEQFF | TRBD2 | TRBV30 | few | TRBJ2-1
TGTGCCAGCAGTTACTCAGGGGGCAGCAATCAGCCCCAGCATTTT | CASSYSGGSNQPQHF | TRBD1 | TRBV6-6 | many | TRBJ1-5
TGTGCCAGCTCAGGAGACAAACCCAACCGGAATGAGCAGTTCTTC | CASSGDKPNRNEQFF | - | TRBV18 | many | TRBJ2-1
TGTGCCAGCAGCGGAGTACTCACTGAAGCTTTCTTT | CASSGVLTEAFF | - | TRBV6-5 | many | TRBJ1-1
TGTGCCAGCAGGGCAGCGGGGTACTATGGCTACACCTTC | CASRAAGYYGYTF | - | TRBV27 | - | TRBJ1-2
TGTGCCAGCAGCCAAATGATTTCGGGGTTCCAAGAGACCCAGTACTTC | CASSQMISGFQETQYF | - | TRBV3-1 | many | TRBJ2-5
TGTGCTAGTGGTTTGGCGATTGGGGGGGCGGACCGTCAGCCCCAGCATTTT | CASGLAIGGADRQPQHF | - | TRBV12-5 | many | TRBJ1-5
TGTGCCAGCAGTTACTCTTGGCAGCGAATGGACAAGGGTGAAAAACTGTTTTTT | CASSYSWQRMDKGEKLFF | - | TRBV6-5 | many | TRBJ1-4
TGTGCCAGCAGCTTATGGTCCCGGACTAGCGGGGCTGGGGATACGCAGTATTTT | CASSLWSRTSGAGDTQYF | TRBD2 | TRBV27 | many | TRBJ2-3
TGTGCCAGCAGCCAGCAGGGATCCTACGAGCAGTACTTC | CASSQQGSYEQYF | - | TRBV27 | many | TRBJ2-7
TGTGCCAGCAGCCTAGGGACAGGGTTTGTCAATGAGCAGTTCTTC | CASSLGTGFVNEQFF | TRBD1 | TRBV3-1 | many | TRBJ2-1
TGTGCCAGCAGCGTAGCGATTTCGGGAGAGACCCAGTACTTC | CASSVAISGETQYF | - | TRBV9 | many | TRBJ2-5
TGCGCCAGCAGCTCAGGGGTGGGTGGCACTGAAGCTTTCTTT | CASSSGVGGTEAFF | - | TRBV5-1 | many | TRBJ1-1
TGTGCCACCAGGGGCGGCAGTAGACTACAAGAGACCCAGTACTTC | CATRGGSRLQETQYF | - | TRBV15 | many | TRBJ2-5
TGTGCCAGCAGCTTAGATCGTCACAGACAAGAGACCCAGTACTTC | CASSLDRHRQETQYF | - | TRBV11-2 | - | TRBJ2-5
TGTGCCAGCAGCTTAGTAGGGGCCCCAGATACGCAGTATTTT | CASSLVGAPDTQYF | - | TRBV7-2 | many | TRBJ2-3
TGTGCCAGTAGCATTTCAGGGGCGCTTACCGGGGAGCTGTTTTTT | CASSISGALTGELFF | - | TRBV19 | few | TRBJ2-2
TGTGCCAGCAGCCTATCCGGGACAGGCAATCAGCCCCAGCATTTT | CASSLSGTGNQPQHF | TRBD1 | TRBV5-5 | many | TRBJ1-5
TGTGCCAGCAGTTTAGCGGACAGGGGCTCCTACGAGCAGTACTTC | CASSLADRGSYEQYF | TRBD1 | TRBV12-3/TRBV12-4 | many | TRBJ2-7
TGTGCCAGCAAATTAAACACTGAAGCTTTCTTT | CASKLNTEAFF | - | TRBV28 | few | TRBJ1-1
TGCAGCGTTCGACAGACTGAAGCTTTCTTT | CSVRQTEAFF | - | TRBV29-1 | many | TRBJ1-1